This TCR beta chain was sequenced in a study of blood T cells in healthy people across ages. Study information: Template-switching capture recovered about one barcoded beta molecule per two T cells.

Findings and caveats of the study: With age, beta diversity per million T cells declined roughly linearly, significantly by approximately 40.

This clonotype was observed a handful of times. What it binds is unknown. The junction does not match germline at one end; this may be a read error. The second PCR ran roughly 7 to 12 cycles with a sample-barcoded 5' primer and J-beta primers. TCRdb re-derived calls from the 5' RACE reads in MiXCR, one entry per CDR3 protein. This table holds 1,800,000 or so distinct CDR3 sequences, more than 35% found once. Germline CDR1 LNHNV, CDR2 YYDKDF (reference sequence). The CDR3 contains 14 residues. The sample taken for sequencing was blood. The J gene is TRBJ1-2, the V gene TRBV15, with D tentatively TRBD1 (6 bases). The sequence was obtained from a human donor in good health. This chain's CDR3 is CATSGETGIFGYTF. CDR3 DNA sequence: TGTGCCACCAGCGGAGAGACAGGCATTTTTGGCTACACCTTC.